This TCR beta chain was captured in a study of blood T cell repertoires in COVID-19. Between the trimmed V and J ends, which lost 8 bases and 7 bases, there was a span of 15 bases. CDR1 is MDHEN and CDR2 is SYDVKM in the germline V gene. This CDR3 contains 14 residues. The protocol was immunoSEQ multiplex PCR, while the TCRdb copy is restricted to in-frame clones and leaves out a portion. The sample has hundreds of thousands of clones; about 88% are singletons. The rearrangement joins TRBV28 to TRBJ1-6; possibly TRBD1 for D (5 bases). Sequenced input: PBMCs or T cells enriched from blood (not recorded which). This receptor was taken from a woman in her forties or fifties who had recovered from COVID-19. The CDR3 reads CASRVNRKNSPLHF. The CDR3 region has the DNA TGTGCCAGCCGGGTTAACAGGAAAAATTCACCCCTCCACTTT.